This T cell receptor beta chain was sequenced during a study of identical twins. A universal primer site was added by template switching, and unique molecular identifiers were carried by the cDNA. TCRdb passed the 5' RACE reads through MiXCR, listing each CDR3 protein once. The sample includes approximately 1.8 million distinct CDR3 sequences, around 29% seen only once; the top ten take around 0.25%. The length of the CDR3 is 18 residues. Germline trimming cut 4 bases from V and 1 base from J; bases unmatched to any gene: 10. Germline lookup yields CDR1 MNHNS and CDR2 SASEGT. All donors were healthy Caucasians. General study findings and limits: A cross-sectional statistical analysis, not follow-up of the same donors, supported the conclusions. With beta out-of-frame sequences, excess sharing by twins was weaker.

This clonotype was observed a handful of times. Its specificity is not known. This TCR derives from a newborn girl in good health. The chain joins TRBV6-1 to TRBJ1-5; 10 nucleotides align to TRBD1. The sequenced material came from cord blood. CDR3: CASSAQIPGQGSNQPQHF. The CDR3 DNA reads TGTGCCAGCAGTGCGCAGATCCCGGGACAGGGGAGCAATCAGCCCCAGCATTTT.